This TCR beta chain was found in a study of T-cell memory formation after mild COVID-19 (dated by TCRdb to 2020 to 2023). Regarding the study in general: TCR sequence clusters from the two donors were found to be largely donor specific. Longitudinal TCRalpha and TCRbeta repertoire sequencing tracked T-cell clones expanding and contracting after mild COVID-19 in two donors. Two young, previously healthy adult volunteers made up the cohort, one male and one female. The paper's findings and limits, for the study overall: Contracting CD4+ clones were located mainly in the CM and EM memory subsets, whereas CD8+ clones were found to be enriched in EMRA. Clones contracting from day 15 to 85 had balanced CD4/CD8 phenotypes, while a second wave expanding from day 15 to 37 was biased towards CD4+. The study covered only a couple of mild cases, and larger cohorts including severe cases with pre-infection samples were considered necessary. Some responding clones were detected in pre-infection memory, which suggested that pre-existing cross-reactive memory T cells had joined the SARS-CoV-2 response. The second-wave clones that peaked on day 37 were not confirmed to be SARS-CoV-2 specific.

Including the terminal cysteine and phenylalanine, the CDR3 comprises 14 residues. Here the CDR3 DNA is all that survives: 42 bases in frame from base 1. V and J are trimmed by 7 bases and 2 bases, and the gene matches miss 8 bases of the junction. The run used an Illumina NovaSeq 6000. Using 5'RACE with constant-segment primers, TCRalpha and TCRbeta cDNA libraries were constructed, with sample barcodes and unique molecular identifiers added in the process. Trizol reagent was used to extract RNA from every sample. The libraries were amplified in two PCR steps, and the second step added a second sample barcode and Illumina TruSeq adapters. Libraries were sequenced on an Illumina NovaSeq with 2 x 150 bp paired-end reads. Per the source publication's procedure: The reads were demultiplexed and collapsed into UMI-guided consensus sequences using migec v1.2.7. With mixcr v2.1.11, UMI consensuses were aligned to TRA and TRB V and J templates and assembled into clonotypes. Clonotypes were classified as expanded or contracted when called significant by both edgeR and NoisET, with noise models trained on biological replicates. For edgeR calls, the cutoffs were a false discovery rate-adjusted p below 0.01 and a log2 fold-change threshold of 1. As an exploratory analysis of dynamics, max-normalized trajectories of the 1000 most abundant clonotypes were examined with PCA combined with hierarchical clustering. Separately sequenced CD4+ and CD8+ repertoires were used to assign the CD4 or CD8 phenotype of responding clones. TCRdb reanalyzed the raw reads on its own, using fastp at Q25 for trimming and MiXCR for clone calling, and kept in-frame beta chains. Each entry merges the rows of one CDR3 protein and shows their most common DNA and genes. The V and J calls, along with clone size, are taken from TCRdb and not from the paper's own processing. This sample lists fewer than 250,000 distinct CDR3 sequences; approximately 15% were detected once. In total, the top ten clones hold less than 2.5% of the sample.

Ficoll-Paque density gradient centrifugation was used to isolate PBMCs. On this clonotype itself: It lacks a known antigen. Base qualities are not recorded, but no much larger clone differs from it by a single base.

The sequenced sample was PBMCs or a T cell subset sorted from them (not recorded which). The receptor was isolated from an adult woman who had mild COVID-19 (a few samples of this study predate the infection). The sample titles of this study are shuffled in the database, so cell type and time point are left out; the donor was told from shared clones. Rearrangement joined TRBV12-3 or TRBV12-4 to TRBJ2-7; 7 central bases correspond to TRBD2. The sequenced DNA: TGTGCCAGCACATCCTCTAGCGGAACCTACGAGCAGTACTTC. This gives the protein CASTSSSGTYEQYF.